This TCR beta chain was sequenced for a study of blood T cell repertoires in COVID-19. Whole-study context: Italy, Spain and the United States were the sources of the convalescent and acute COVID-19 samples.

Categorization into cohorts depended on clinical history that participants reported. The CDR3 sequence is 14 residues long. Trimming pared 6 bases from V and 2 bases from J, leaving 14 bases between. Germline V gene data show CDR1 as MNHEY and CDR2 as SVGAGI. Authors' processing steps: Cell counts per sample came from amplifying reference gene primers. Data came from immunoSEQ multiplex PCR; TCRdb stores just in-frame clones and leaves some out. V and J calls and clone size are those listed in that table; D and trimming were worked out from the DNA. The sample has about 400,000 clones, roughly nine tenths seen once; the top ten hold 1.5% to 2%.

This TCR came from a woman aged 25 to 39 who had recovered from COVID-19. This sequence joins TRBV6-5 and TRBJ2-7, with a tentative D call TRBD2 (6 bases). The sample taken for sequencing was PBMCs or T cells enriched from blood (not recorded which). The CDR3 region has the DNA TGTGCCAGCAGCCCCGGGGGAGTGACCTACGAGCAGTACTTC. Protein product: CASSPGGVTYEQYF.